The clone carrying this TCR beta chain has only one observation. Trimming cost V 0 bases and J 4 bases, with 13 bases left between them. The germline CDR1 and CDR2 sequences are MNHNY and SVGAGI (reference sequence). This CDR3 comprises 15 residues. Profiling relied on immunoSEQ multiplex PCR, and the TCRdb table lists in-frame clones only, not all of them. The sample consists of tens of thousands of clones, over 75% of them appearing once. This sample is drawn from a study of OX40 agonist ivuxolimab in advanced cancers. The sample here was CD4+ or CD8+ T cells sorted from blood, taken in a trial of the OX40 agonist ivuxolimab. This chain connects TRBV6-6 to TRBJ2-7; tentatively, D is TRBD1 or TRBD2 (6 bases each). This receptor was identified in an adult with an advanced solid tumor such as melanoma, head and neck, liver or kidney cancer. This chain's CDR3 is CASSYSVQGGYEQYF. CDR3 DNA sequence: TGTGCCAGCAGTTACTCGGTACAGGGAGGATACGAGCAGTACTTC.